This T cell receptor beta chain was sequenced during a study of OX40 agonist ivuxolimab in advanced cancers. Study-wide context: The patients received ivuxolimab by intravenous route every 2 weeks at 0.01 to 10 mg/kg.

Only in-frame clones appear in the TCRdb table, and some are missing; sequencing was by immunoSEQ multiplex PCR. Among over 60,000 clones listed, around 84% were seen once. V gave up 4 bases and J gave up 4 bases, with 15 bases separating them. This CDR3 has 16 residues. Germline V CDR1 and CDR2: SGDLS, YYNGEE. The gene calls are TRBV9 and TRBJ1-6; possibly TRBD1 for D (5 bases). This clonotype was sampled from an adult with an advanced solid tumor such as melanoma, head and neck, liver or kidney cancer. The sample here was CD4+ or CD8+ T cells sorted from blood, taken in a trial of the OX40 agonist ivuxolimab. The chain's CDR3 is CASSPHPGGYNSPLHF. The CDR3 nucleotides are TGTGCCAGCAGCCCGCACCCCGGGGGGTATAATTCACCCCTCCACTTT. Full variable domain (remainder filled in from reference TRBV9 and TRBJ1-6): DSGVTQTPKHLITATGQRVTLRCSPRSGDLSVYWYQQSLDQGLQFLIQYYNGEERAKGNILERFSAQQFPDLHSELNLSSLELGDSALYFCASSPHPGGYNSPLHFGNGTRLTVT.